The sequence of this T cell receptor (beta chain) was determined in a study of beta chain features in type 1 diabetes. Investigators reverse transcribed all isolated RNA, so they sequenced expressed TCRB transcripts. The protocol was immunoSEQ multiplex PCR, while the TCRdb copy is restricted to in-frame clones and leaves out a portion. Found here are roughly 140,000 clones, 9% to 12% of them singletons; the top ten hold less than 0.5%. Broader study findings: Cells that show high TCR expression could be over-represented by cDNA sequencing. All four CD4+ subsets from Type 1 diabetes patients carried moderately but significantly shorter TCRB CDR3s.

In the case of this clone: Its antigen remains unknown.

The length of the CDR3 is 15 residues. V shed 5 bases and J 1 base; nucleotides not matched to a gene: 4. Germline CDR1 and CDR2: ENHRY and SYGVKD. The V call is TRBV10-3, the J call TRBJ2-5; 10 positions agree with TRBD2. What was sequenced was central memory CD4+ T cells from blood. This TCR came from a young man with type 1 diabetes. As DNA, the CDR3 is TGTGCCATCAGTCCGGGGACTAGCGCCCAAGAGACCCAGTACTTC. Amino acid sequence: CAISPGTSAQETQYF.